This is a list of T cell receptor beta chains from one sample in a study of OX40 agonist ivuxolimab in advanced cancers. Here immunoSEQ multiplex PCR was the method, and the copy in TCRdb shows in-frame clones only, minus some. The table has roughly 120,000 clones, around 92% seen once; the top ten hold under 0.9%. The material was CD4+ or CD8+ T cells sorted from blood, obtained in a trial of the OX40 agonist ivuxolimab. The receptor set was obtained from an adult with an advanced solid tumor such as melanoma, head and neck, liver or kidney cancer. Both conserved end residues are part of each CDR3. The order of the fields is J gene, V gene, D gene, clone size, CDR3 protein, CDR3 DNA. A D gene is named only where the DNA matches it firmly. Rows give clone size only sometimes, using once, few, many, or a class for an expanded clone.

j_gene: TRBJ2-7
v_gene: TRBV19
d_gene: .
abundance: .
CDR3aa: CASSMGSAPSSYEQYF
CDR3nt: TGTGCCAGTAGTATGGGGTCGGCACCCTCGTCCTACGAGCAGTACTTC

j_gene: TRBJ2-5
v_gene: TRBV28
d_gene: TRBD1
abundance: .
CDR3aa: CASSTRQGIETQYF
CDR3nt: TGTGCCAGCAGCACTAGACAGGGGATCGAGACCCAGTACTTC

j_gene: TRBJ1-3
v_gene: TRBV4-1
d_gene: TRBD1
abundance: once
CDR3aa: CASSGPTGSGNTIYF
CDR3nt: TGCGCCAGCAGCGGACCGACAGGGTCTGGAAACACCATATATTTT

j_gene: TRBJ1-6
v_gene: TRBV27
d_gene: .
abundance: .
CDR3aa: CASSILQGQPYNSPLHF
CDR3nt: TGTGCCAGCAGCATACTACAGGGACAACCCTATAATTCACCCCTCCACTTT

j_gene: TRBJ2-5
v_gene: TRBV11-3
d_gene: .
abundance: .
CDR3aa: CASSPSEETQYF
CDR3nt: TGTGCCAGCAGCCCATCGGAAGAGACCCAGTACTTC

j_gene: TRBJ2-7
v_gene: TRBV7-9
d_gene: .
abundance: .
CDR3aa: CASSDTGASYEQYF
CDR3nt: TGTGCCAGCAGCGATACAGGAGCCTCCTACGAGCAGTACTTC

j_gene: TRBJ1-5
v_gene: TRBV2
d_gene: .
abundance: .
CDR3aa: CASGLSNQPQHF
CDR3nt: TGTGCCAGCGGCCTCAGCAATCAGCCCCAGCATTTT

j_gene: TRBJ2-7
v_gene: TRBV10-3
d_gene: TRBD1
abundance: .
CDR3aa: CAISPGTAENSYEQYF
CDR3nt: TGTGCCATCAGCCCCGGGACAGCTGAGAACTCCTACGAGCAGTACTTC

j_gene: TRBJ2-5
v_gene: TRBV29-1
d_gene: TRBD1
abundance: .
CDR3aa: CSVEDRGQLETQYF
CDR3nt: TGCAGCGTTGAAGACAGGGGGCAGCTAGAGACCCAGTACTTC

j_gene: TRBJ2-7
v_gene: TRBV7-9
d_gene: .
abundance: .
CDR3aa: CASSPKPGGWEQYF
CDR3nt: TGTGCCAGCAGCCCCAAGCCGGGTGGGTGGGAGCAGTACTTC

j_gene: TRBJ2-7
v_gene: TRBV19
d_gene: .
abundance: .
CDR3aa: CASAMDRKQYF
CDR3nt: TGTGCCAGTGCTATGGACAGAAAGCAGTACTTC

j_gene: TRBJ2-3
v_gene: TRBV5-1
d_gene: .
abundance: .
CDR3aa: CASSLGGFTDTQYF
CDR3nt: TGCGCCAGCAGCTTGGGGGGCTTCACAGATACGCAGTATTTT

j_gene: TRBJ2-1
v_gene: TRBV12-5
d_gene: TRBD1
abundance: .
CDR3aa: CASGVGTGAYNEQFF
CDR3nt: TGTGCTAGTGGTGTCGGGACAGGGGCGTACAATGAGCAGTTCTTC

j_gene: TRBJ1-5
v_gene: TRBV19
d_gene: .
abundance: .
CDR3aa: CASRNAVKEPQHF
CDR3nt: TGTGCCAGTAGGAATGCGGTCAAGGAGCCCCAGCATTTT

j_gene: TRBJ1-4
v_gene: TRBV9
d_gene: TRBD1
abundance: .
CDR3aa: CASSPRQGAVSEKLFF
CDR3nt: TGTGCCAGCAGCCCACGACAGGGGGCCGTATCGGAAAAACTGTTTTTT

j_gene: TRBJ1-3
v_gene: TRBV15
d_gene: TRBD1
abundance: .
CDR3aa: CATSRGQGGSGNTIYF
CDR3nt: TGTGCCACCAGCAGAGGACAGGGCGGCTCTGGAAACACCATATATTTT

j_gene: TRBJ1-5
v_gene: TRBV28
d_gene: .
abundance: .
CDR3aa: CASMGQGYQPQHF
CDR3nt: TGTGCCAGCATGGGGCAGGGTTATCAGCCCCAGCATTTT

j_gene: TRBJ2-7
v_gene: TRBV6-1
d_gene: TRBD1
abundance: .
CDR3aa: CASSVTGTGNYEQYF
CDR3nt: TGTGCCAGCAGTGTCACCGGGACAGGGAACTACGAGCAGTACTTC

j_gene: TRBJ2-1
v_gene: TRBV19
d_gene: .
abundance: once
CDR3aa: CASGFGPYNEQFF
CDR3nt: TGTGCCAGTGGTTTCGGTCCATACAATGAGCAGTTCTTC

j_gene: TRBJ1-1
v_gene: TRBV5-6
d_gene: .
abundance: .
CDR3aa: CASSLRNTEAFF
CDR3nt: TGTGCCAGCAGCTTAAGGAACACTGAAGCTTTCTTT

j_gene: TRBJ2-5
v_gene: TRBV7-6
d_gene: .
abundance: .
CDR3aa: CASRPQSEETQYF
CDR3nt: TGTGCCAGCAGGCCTCAGTCGGAGGAGACCCAGTACTTC

j_gene: TRBJ2-1
v_gene: TRBV7-2
d_gene: .
abundance: .
CDR3aa: CASSLPGVSSYNEQFF
CDR3nt: TGTGCCAGCAGCTTACCAGGCGTTAGCTCCTACAATGAGCAGTTCTTC

j_gene: TRBJ2-7
v_gene: TRBV7-9
d_gene: .
abundance: .
CDR3aa: CASSARERGEYEQYF
CDR3nt: TGTGCCAGCAGCGCGCGAGAGAGGGGGGAATACGAGCAGTACTTC

j_gene: TRBJ1-5
v_gene: TRBV27
d_gene: .
abundance: .
CDR3aa: CASSSRPQFDSDSNQPQHF
CDR3nt: TGTGCCAGCAGTTCACGACCCCAATTCGACAGTGATAGCAATCAGCCCCAGCATTTT

j_gene: TRBJ2-5
v_gene: TRBV5-6
d_gene: .
abundance: .
CDR3aa: CASSLRAGQETQYF
CDR3nt: TGTGCCAGCAGCTTGAGGGCAGGCCAAGAGACCCAGTACTTC

j_gene: TRBJ2-7
v_gene: TRBV19
d_gene: TRBD1
abundance: .
CDR3aa: CASSNLGTGSGLVGEQYF
CDR3nt: TGTGCCAGTAGTAATCTCGGGACAGGGAGCGGACTAGTGGGCGAGCAGTACTTC

j_gene: TRBJ1-1
v_gene: TRBV10-2
d_gene: .
abundance: .
CDR3aa: CASSALTEAFF
CDR3nt: TGCGCCAGCAGTGCACTCACTGAAGCTTTCTTT

j_gene: TRBJ2-2
v_gene: TRBV11-3
d_gene: TRBD2
abundance: .
CDR3aa: CASSLGLREGYTGELFF
CDR3nt: TGTGCCAGCAGCTTAGGGCTGCGGGAGGGCTACACCGGGGAGCTGTTTTTT

j_gene: TRBJ2-6
v_gene: TRBV5-4
d_gene: TRBD1
abundance: .
CDR3aa: CASRTGLGANVLTF
CDR3nt: TGTGCCAGCAGGACAGGGCTGGGGGCCAACGTCCTGACTTTC

j_gene: TRBJ1-3
v_gene: TRBV19
d_gene: TRBD1
abundance: .
CDR3aa: CASSRRTGVGNTIYF
CDR3nt: TGTGCCAGTAGTAGAAGAACAGGGGTCGGAAACACCATATATTTT

j_gene: TRBJ1-1
v_gene: TRBV6-5
d_gene: .
abundance: .
CDR3aa: CASSTLGQGNTEAFF
CDR3nt: TGTGCCAGCAGCACACTGGGACAAGGGAACACTGAAGCTTTCTTT

j_gene: TRBJ2-3
v_gene: TRBV7-2
d_gene: .
abundance: .
CDR3aa: CASSLGVLSITDTQYF
CDR3nt: TGTGCCAGCAGCTTAGGGGTCCTAAGTATCACAGATACGCAGTATTTT

j_gene: TRBJ2-1
v_gene: TRBV11-3
d_gene: .
abundance: .
CDR3aa: CASSYDRSYNEQFF
CDR3nt: TGTGCCAGCAGCTATGACAGGAGTTACAATGAGCAGTTCTTC

j_gene: TRBJ1-1
v_gene: TRBV6-4
d_gene: .
abundance: .
CDR3aa: CASSKGDMNTEAFF
CDR3nt: TGTGCCAGCAGCAAAGGGGATATGAACACTGAAGCTTTCTTT

j_gene: TRBJ2-2
v_gene: TRBV5-1
d_gene: .
abundance: .
CDR3aa: CASSPPGLNTGELFF
CDR3nt: TGCGCCAGCAGCCCTCCGGGACTGAACACCGGGGAGCTGTTTTTT

j_gene: TRBJ2-1
v_gene: TRBV6-5
d_gene: .
abundance: .
CDR3aa: CASSLRLDYITEQFF
CDR3nt: TGTGCCAGCAGTCTAAGACTGGACTATATCACTGAGCAGTTCTTC

j_gene: TRBJ1-1
v_gene: TRBV6-6
d_gene: .
abundance: .
CDR3aa: CASSQHPVNTEAFF
CDR3nt: TGTGCCAGCAGTCAACATCCAGTGAACACTGAAGCTTTCTTT

j_gene: TRBJ1-1
v_gene: TRBV5-8
d_gene: .
abundance: .
CDR3aa: CASSLAGRREAFF
CDR3nt: TGTGCCAGCAGCTTGGCCGGACGGAGAGAAGCTTTCTTT

j_gene: TRBJ2-3
v_gene: TRBV7-2
d_gene: TRBD2
abundance: .
CDR3aa: CASSLSGIPDTQYF
CDR3nt: TGTGCCAGCAGCTTAAGCGGGATCCCAGATACGCAGTATTTT

j_gene: TRBJ2-1
v_gene: TRBV7-9
d_gene: TRBD2
abundance: .
CDR3aa: CASSLFYEREGLNEQFF
CDR3nt: TGTGCCAGCAGCTTATTTTACGAGCGGGAGGGCCTTAATGAGCAGTTCTTC

j_gene: TRBJ1-1
v_gene: TRBV18
d_gene: TRBD1
abundance: .
CDR3aa: CASSPVTGDVAFF
CDR3nt: TGTGCCAGCTCACCAGTTACAGGGGATGTAGCTTTCTTT

j_gene: TRBJ2-6
v_gene: TRBV28
d_gene: .
abundance: .
CDR3aa: CASHRPGAGANVLTF
CDR3nt: TGTGCCAGCCACCGTCCGGGGGCTGGGGCCAACGTCCTGACTTTC

j_gene: TRBJ2-2
v_gene: TRBV19
d_gene: .
abundance: .
CDR3aa: CASNAGRTGITGELFF
CDR3nt: TGTGCCAGTAACGCCGGCAGGACGGGAATTACCGGGGAGCTGTTTTTT